This T cell receptor (beta chain) was identified during a study of cytotoxic CD8 clonotypes in ibrutinib-treated CLL. After removal of 7 bases from V and 3 bases from J, the junction contained 8 bases not matched to a gene. The CDR3 is 14 residues long. Germline V gene lookup returns CDR1 MNHNY and CDR2 SVGAGI (reference sequence). The repertoire was sequenced with immunoSEQ multiplex PCR; TCRdb's copy has only in-frame clones and lacks some. The sample includes some 200,000 clones, around three quarters of them seen just once. The sample in question was PBMCs, obtained after 24 months of ibrutinib treatment. The genes are TRBV6-6 and TRBJ1-2, with 7 bases fitting TRBD1. The sequence was collected from a human donor with chronic lymphocytic leukemia. Here the CDR3 reads CASTQEGAHYGYTF. In DNA, the CDR3 is TGTGCCAGCACCCAGGAGGGGGCCCACTATGGCTACACCTTC.